Presented here are 32 T cell receptor beta chains from one specimen sequenced in a study of T cells in Graves' hyperthyroidism and ophthalmopathy. Researchers took RNA transcripts and amplified the TCR beta CDR3 regions from them. Researchers ran a first-round RT-PCR on the TCR CDR3 using the HTBI primer set. In TCRdb, the multiplex PCR reads were re-called with MiXCR into one record per CDR3 protein. The sample lists around 360,000 distinct CDR3 sequences; about 15% were seen once. The sequenced sample consisted of blood. Receptors originate from an older woman with Graves' ophthalmopathy.

This clonotype was detected ten times or more. J is TRBJ2-1 and V is TRBV7-2, with D possibly TRBD2 on 6 matching bases. The CDR3 is made up of 14 amino acids. Germline loops: CDR1 SGHTA, CDR2 FQGNSA. The V end was cut by 1 base, the J end by 6 bases, with 10 bases between. The CDR3 protein is CASSLVPGVNEQFF. CDR3 bases: TGTGCCAGCAGCTTAGTTCCGGGGGTCAATGAGCAGTTCTTC.

This clonotype was recorded at least ten times. This chain links TRBV28 with TRBJ1-5, with 10 bases identical to TRBD1. The CDR3 totals 15 residues. Germline V gene lookup returns CDR1 MDHEN and CDR2 SYDVKM. V lost 5 bases and J lost 6; bases outside the gene matches: 7. Here the CDR3 DNA reads TGTGCCAGCAGTCCCCTGACAGGGGGCCTTCAGCCCCAGCATTTT. The encoded protein is CASSPLTGGLQPQHF.

This clonotype appeared a few times. A clone one base away is much larger, so this may be a read error. V gene TRBV3-1 combines with J gene TRBJ1-5; D may be TRBD1 (5 bases). In germline, CDR1 is LGHDT, CDR2 YNNKEL (reference sequence). This CDR3 spans 15 amino acids. Here the CDR3 reads CASSPGRGPNRPQHF. In DNA, the CDR3 is TGTGCCAGCAGCCCGGGGAGGGGACCAAATCGGCCCCAGCATTTT.

This clonotype was counted many times. This rearrangement joins TRBV5-1 to TRBJ2-1, with 7 bases that match TRBD1. The CDR3 is made up of 13 amino acids. Germline V gene lookup returns CDR1 SGHRS and CDR2 YFSETQ. V shed 7 bases and J 9 bases; nucleotides not matched to a gene: 10. CDR3 bases: TGCGCCAGCTACCCCAACAGGGGCCCTGAGCAGTTCTTC. It is translated as CASYPNRGPEQFF. The full variable domain, completed using reference TRBV5-1 and TRBJ2-1, is KAGVTQTPRYLIKTRGQQVTLSCSPISGHRSVSWYQQTPGQGLQFLFEYFSETQRNKGNFPGRFSGRQFSNSRSEMNVSTLELGDSALYLCASYPNRGPEQFFGPGTRLTVL.

The V and J genes are TRBV9 and TRBJ2-5; 14 bases agree with TRBD2. Germline trimming cut 3 bases from V and 5 bases from J; bases unmatched to any gene: 6. The CDR3 is made up of 16 amino acids. Germline CDR1 and CDR2: SGDLS and YYNGEE. The DNA of the CDR3 is TGTGCCAGCAGCGCCGGGACTAGCGGGAGTAGGGAGACCCAGTACTTC. Translation: CASSAGTSGSRETQYF.

This clonotype appeared a few times. The J gene is TRBJ2-3, the V gene TRBV5-1, with 10 bases fitting TRBD2. The CDR3 length is 18 residues. Germline V gene sequence: CDR1 SGHRS, CDR2 YFSETQ. V was clipped by 0 bases and J by 1 base; unmatched bases: 8. This CDR3 reads CASSLDLAGARGTDTQYF. In DNA form, the CDR3 reads TGCGCCAGCAGCTTGGATCTAGCGGGGGCCAGGGGCACAGATACGCAGTATTTT.

This clonotype appeared many times. The J gene is TRBJ2-1, the V gene TRBV20-1; the D gene is possibly TRBD2 (6 bases). This CDR3 has 17 amino acids. V dropped 0 bases and J dropped 4 bases, with 19 bases sitting between them. CDR1 and CDR2 (germline): DFQATT, SNEGSKA (reference sequence). In DNA, the CDR3 is TGCAGTGCTAGAGATCGGGGGAGATCCCAGGCATACAATGAGCAGTTCTTC. Amino acids: CSARDRGRSQAYNEQFF.

At least ten counts were recorded for this clonotype. The CDR3 coding sequence is TGCAGTGCTAGAGATCGCCGGGGACTAGCGGGAGGCGACAATGAGCAGTTCTTC. Translation: CSARDRRGLAGGDNEQFF. This sequence joins TRBV20-1 and TRBJ2-1, with TRBD2 matching over 15 bases. The ends lost 0 bases at V and 5 bases at J; junction bases unmatched: 8. The germline gives CDR1 DFQATT, CDR2 SNEGSKA (reference sequence). This CDR3 has 18 residues.

The chain has TRBV4-2 and TRBJ2-6; 7 nucleotides agree with TRBD2. CDR3 length: 18 residues. V was clipped by 1 base and J by 3 bases; unmatched bases: 9. From germline, CDR1 is LGHNA and CDR2 YNFKEQ. The CDR3 here is CASSQGGLRGVGANVLTF. In DNA, the CDR3 is TGTGCCAGCAGCCAAGGGGGACTAAGGGGAGTTGGGGCCAACGTCCTGACTTTC.

There are many counts of this clonotype. The genes are TRBV28 and TRBJ2-7, with TRBD1 identical over 10 bases. CDR1 is MDHEN and CDR2 is SYDVKM in the germline V gene. This CDR3 is built from 15 residues. With V trimmed by 6 bases and J by 5 bases, 10 bases remained unmatched. CDR3 nucleotide sequence: TGTGCCAGCAGGGATCCGGGACAGGGGAGAGACGAGCAGTACTTC. Protein sequence: CASRDPGQGRDEQYF.

CDR3 bases: TGTGCCACCAGCCCGGGCGGTTTGGCGGACAATGAGCAGTTCTTC. It is translated as CATSPGGLADNEQFF. V gene TRBV24-1 combines with J gene TRBJ2-1; no clear D. V lost 7 bases and J 5 bases, leaving 17 bases between the germline ends. This CDR3 region has 15 residues. The germline V gene has CDR1 KGHDR and CDR2 SFDVKD.

This clonotype was seen at least ten times. The rearrangement links TRBV30 to TRBJ2-1; 14 nucleotides line up with TRBD2. Germline lookup yields CDR1 GTSNPN and CDR2 SVGIG (reference sequence). The CDR3 has 13 residues. The ends lost 2 bases at V and 10 bases at J; junction bases unmatched: 1. The CDR3 spells CAWSWTSGGEQFF. The CDR3 DNA is TGTGCCTGGAGTTGGACTAGCGGGGGGGAGCAGTTCTTC. Together with reference TRBV30 and TRBJ2-1, the CDR3 gives the full variable domain: SQTIHQWPATLVQPVGSPLSLECTVEGTSNPNLYWYRQAAGRGLQLLFYSVGIGQISSEVPQNLSASRPQDRQFILSSKKLLLSDSGFYLCAWSWTSGGEQFFGPGTRLTVL.

This chain connects TRBV7-8 to TRBJ2-3, with a weak D call TRBD2 (5 bases). The CDR3 totals 15 residues. From germline, CDR1 is SGHVS and CDR2 FQNEAQ. V lost 1 base, J lost 3 bases, and 11 bases lay in between. CDR3 sequence (DNA): TGTGCCAGCAGCTTAGATGGGGAGACAACAGATACGCAGTATTTT. Translated, it gives CASSLDGETTDTQYF.

This clonotype was observed at least ten times. The rearrangement uses TRBV6-2 or TRBV6-3 and TRBJ2-7; D remains ambiguous. The germline CDR1 and CDR2 sequences are MNHEY and SVGEGT. V lost 7 bases to trimming and J lost 5 bases, with 15 bases between them. This CDR3 is 13 amino acids long. CDR3 sequence reads: CASTPWGRDEQYF. CDR3 sequence (DNA): TGTGCCAGCACCCCATGGGGAAGGGACGAGCAGTACTTC.

This clonotype was recorded at least ten times. V is TRBV6-1 and J is TRBJ2-5; 12 bases are a match to TRBD2. The CDR3 extends over 15 amino acids. Germline V gene sequence: CDR1 MNHNS, CDR2 SASEGT. V lost 5 bases and J lost 5; bases outside the gene matches: 6. The CDR3 region is CASSTWTSGTETQYF. CDR3 nucleotide sequence: TGTGCCAGCAGTACTTGGACTAGCGGGACGGAGACCCAGTACTTC.

The genes are TRBV11-2 and TRBJ1-1; possible D gene TRBD1, 5 bases. This CDR3 spans 13 amino acids. Germline loops: CDR1 SGHAT, CDR2 FQNNGV. The V end was cut by 6 bases, the J end by 2 bases, with 10 bases between. For the CDR3, the DNA is TGTGCCAGCAGGAGGGGCCAAAACACTGAAGCTTTCTTT. This codes for CASRRGQNTEAFF.

This chain links TRBV2 with TRBJ1-6, with D unclear. V was pared by 6 bases and J by 5 bases, with 14 bases between. The CDR3 sequence is 15 residues long. CDR1 is SNHLY, CDR2 FYNNEI, per germline. The CDR3 sequence: CASRPTALNNSPLHF. DNA of the CDR3: TGTGCCAGCAGGCCCACGGCCTTGAATAATTCACCCCTCCACTTT.

This clonotype was seen many times. The chain carries TRBV24-1 and TRBJ1-1; 7 nucleotides match TRBD1. Trimming cost V 8 bases and J 0 bases; bases outside gene matches: 11. The germline gives CDR1 KGHDR, CDR2 SFDVKD. This CDR3 is built from 16 residues. DNA of the CDR3: TGTGCCACCAAGGCCGGGACAGACGATTTGAACACTGAAGCTTTCTTT. Translating gives CATKAGTDDLNTEAFF.

The rearrangement uses TRBV10-1 and TRBJ2-1; 9 positions agree with TRBD2. The V gene end was trimmed by 3 bases and the J gene end by 9 bases; junction bases not matched to a gene: 9. The CDR3 has 15 amino acids. Looked up from germline, CDR1 is WNHNN and CDR2 is SYGVQD (reference sequence). In nucleotides, the CDR3 is TGCGCCAGCAGTGATATAGCGGGAGCCTACGGTGAGCAGTTCTTC. Encoded protein: CASSDIAGAYGEQFF.

The chain has TRBV25-1 and TRBJ2-1; TRBD2 agrees at 13 bases. The CDR3 totals 15 residues. Germline V CDR1 and CDR2: MGHDK, SYGVNS. V shed 3 bases and J 8 bases; nucleotides not matched to a gene: 4. DNA of the CDR3: TGTGCCAGCAGTGAGGGACTAGCGGGAATCGATGAGCAGTTCTTC. Its translation is CASSEGLAGIDEQFF.

This clonotype was seen at least ten times. J is TRBJ1-4 and V is TRBV15; D unclear. Germline CDR1 LNHNV, CDR2 YYDKDF (reference sequence). This CDR3 spans 14 amino acids. V was pared by 5 bases and J by 5 bases, with 12 bases between. The CDR3: CATSLTRHNEKLFF. DNA of the CDR3: TGTGCCACCAGCCTAACAAGACACAATGAAAAACTGTTTTTT.

The chain combines TRBV11-2 with TRBJ2-4; 9 bases fit TRBD2. The CDR3 has 18 amino acids. V lost 0 bases and J lost 0; bases outside the gene matches: 6. CDR1 SGHAT and CDR2 FQNNGV come from the germline V gene. CDR3 sequence (DNA): TGTGCCAGCAGCTTAGATACCCTAGCGGGGATAGCCAAAAACATTCAGTACTTC. As protein: CASSLDTLAGIAKNIQYF.

There are a few counts of this clonotype. The chain carries TRBV7-9 and TRBJ2-2; 14 bases match TRBD2. V trimming: 0 bases; J trimming: 5 bases; junction bases outside the gene matches: 8. Germline lookup yields CDR1 SEHNR and CDR2 FQNEAQ (reference sequence). This CDR3 has 19 residues. The CDR3 region is CASSLAVTSGRAGTGELFF. The DNA of the CDR3 is TGTGCCAGCAGCTTAGCAGTGACTAGCGGGAGGGCCGGGACCGGGGAGCTGTTTTTT.

This clonotype was counted many times. The chain employs TRBV20-1 and TRBJ2-3; 7 bases are shared with TRBD1. This CDR3 contains 11 residues. The germline gives CDR1 DFQATT, CDR2 SNEGSKA (reference sequence). The trim removed 6 bases at V and 4 bases at J, leaving 1 base unmatched. CDR3 loop: CSATGADTQYF. Written as DNA, the CDR3 is TGCAGTGCCACAGGGGCAGATACGCAGTATTTT.

This clonotype was seen repeatedly, ten times or more. V is TRBV12-3 or TRBV12-4 and J is TRBJ2-3; TRBD1 is a possible D gene (6 bases). The CDR3 is made up of 15 amino acids. Deletions cut 5 bases from V and 2 bases from J, with 14 bases between. CDR3 sequence reads: CASSPTGSVTDTQYF. The CDR3, as DNA: TGTGCCAGCAGTCCGACAGGCTCAGTCACAGATACGCAGTATTTT.

This clonotype came up many times. CDR3 in amino acids: CASSPGGGRTGGEQFF. CDR3 in DNA: TGCGCCAGCAGCCCCGGAGGCGGGCGAACCGGAGGTGAGCAGTTCTTC. The chain has TRBV5-1 and TRBJ2-1, with D possibly TRBD2 on 5 matching bases. The V end was cut by 4 bases, the J end by 9 bases, with 23 bases between. The germline V gene encodes CDR1 SGHRS and CDR2 YFSETQ. The CDR3 is 16 residues long.

This clonotype was detected ten times or more. The chain combines TRBV10-1 with TRBJ2-3, with D maybe TRBD2 (6 bases). This CDR3 spans 16 amino acids. CDR1 WNHNN and CDR2 SYGVQD come from the germline V gene (reference sequence). The V end lost 3 bases, the J end lost 0 bases, and 13 bases lay between the germline ends. CDR3 residues: CASSERDGSSTDTQYF. The DNA for the CDR3 is TGCGCCAGCAGTGAACGGGACGGGAGTAGCACAGATACGCAGTATTTT.

This rearrangement joins TRBV6-1 to TRBJ2-1, with 9 bases fitting TRBD2. V was pared by 6 bases and J by 5 bases, with 8 bases of the junction left unmatched. This CDR3 comprises 15 residues. Germline values: CDR1 MNHNS, CDR2 SASEGT. The CDR3 DNA is TGTGCCAGCAGACCCCCCCTAGCGGGAAACAATGAGCAGTTCTTC. Amino acid sequence: CASRPPLAGNNEQFF.

Ten or more counts support this clonotype. This chain joins TRBV3-1 and TRBJ1-6, with D perhaps matching TRBD1 (6 bases). The CDR3 spans 14 residues. Germline V gives CDR1 LGHDT, CDR2 YNNKEL (reference sequence). The V and J ends lost 0 bases and 9 bases respectively, with 9 bases between them. CDR3 residues: CASSQDAGASPLHF. CDR3 DNA sequence: TGTGCCAGCAGCCAAGATGCGGGGGCTTCACCCCTCCACTTT.

The CDR3 loop is CATSRDTTRNSPLHF. CDR3 DNA sequence: TGTGCCACCAGCAGAGATACCACCCGGAATTCACCCCTCCACTTT. The V and J genes are TRBV15 and TRBJ1-6; no clear D gene. CDR3 length: 15 residues. The V gene lost 0 bases and the J gene lost 7 bases, with 10 bases spanning the gap. CDR1 is LNHNV and CDR2 is YYDKDF in the germline V gene (reference sequence).

This clonotype came up a few times. This chain uses TRBV6-1 with TRBJ2-7; tentative D call: TRBD1 (5 bases). The germline V gene encodes CDR1 MNHNS and CDR2 SASEGT. The CDR3 sequence is 16 residues long. The V gene lost 0 bases and the J gene lost 0 bases, with 12 bases spanning the gap. The CDR3 protein is CASSEAITGPSYEQYF. The CDR3 nucleotides are TGTGCCAGCAGTGAAGCGATAACAGGACCCTCCTACGAGCAGTACTTC.

This clonotype was seen a handful of times. The chain employs TRBV7-8 and TRBJ2-2; unclear D gene. The CDR3 is 14 residues long. V lost 4 bases to trimming and J lost 6 bases, with 12 bases between them. Germline lookup yields CDR1 SGHVS and CDR2 FQNEAQ. The CDR3 DNA sequence: TGTGCCAGCAGCTCCGGACCCGGCGCCGGGGAGCTGTTTTTT. Protein product: CASSSGPGAGELFF.